This T cell receptor (beta chain) is drawn from a study of memory CD4+ T cells and cytomegalovirus serostatus. In regard to this clone: Antigen unknown.

Authors' processing steps: Out-of-frame sequences were removed, leaving 2 million to 2.5 million distinct TCRbeta sequences. Assay: immunoSEQ multiplex PCR; the TCRdb copy retains only in-frame clones and omits some. V, J and clone size derive from that table, while D and trimming were established from the DNA sequence. The table has about 54,000 clones, roughly four fifths seen once. Notes on the study in general: The CMV-associated TCR signature appears largely within the CD4+ memory repertoire. Each of 55 to 80 CMV-associated TCRbeta sequences occurred in one to five individuals.

Single viable CD3+CD4+CD8-CD45RO+ cells were sorted as the memory CD4+ T cells. Donors' CMV status reflects serum IgG against pp150, pp28, p38, p52. V was shortened by 2 bases and J by 6 bases, with 14 bases between the two germline ends. There are 15 residues in the CDR3. Germline loops: CDR1 MDHEN, CDR2 SYDVKM. The TCR comes from an adult in good health and CMV-seronegative. The gene calls are TRBV28 and TRBJ2-1; D is ambiguous. Sequenced material: memory CD4+ T cells from blood. Here the CDR3 reads CASSLGGKKGNEQFF. The CDR3 DNA sequence: TGTGCCAGCAGTTTAGGCGGTAAGAAGGGCAATGAGCAGTTCTTC.